This paragraph reports one TCR beta chain. The target antigen is unknown. This sample stems from a study of T cell responses to AZD1222 COVID-19 vaccine. Measured with immunoSEQ multiplex PCR; TCRdb has only the in-frame clones, and not every one. This repertoire shows hundreds of thousands of clones, roughly 91% found once; its top ten account for over 0.95%. Study observations and caveats: Nearly half of spike-specific TCRs reportedly target variant regions that are unmutated in the B.1.351 and B.1.1.7 variants.

CDR1 and CDR2 (germline): SGHDT, YYEEEE. This CDR3 contains 16 residues. The junction had 9 bases not matched to a gene; V was cut back by 5 bases and J by 3 bases. The sample here was peripheral blood, taken on day 0 of MenACWY control vaccination. The V gene is TRBV5-6, the J gene TRBJ2-3; 10 bases fit TRBD2. This receptor was taken from an adult in good health. CDR3 DNA sequence: TGTGCCAGCAGTGAGGTAGCGGGGGGCGGGACAGATACGCAGTATTTT. Its protein is CASSEVAGGGTDTQYF.